The 23 T cell receptor beta chains in this list originate from one sample, sequenced in a study of T cell responses to AZD1222 COVID-19 vaccine (dated by TCRdb to 2020 to 2022). The library was produced with the immunoSEQ multiplex PCR assay. Entries here come from immuneACCESS through TCRdb and include only in-frame sequences with V and J called. Some clones fail to appear in such tables; in the studies checked, an unresolved V gene covers under half of the shortfall, and the cause of the remainder is unknown. The sample records about 92,000 clones, roughly 93% of which are singletons. Of the sample, over 20% is held by the ten largest clones. Reading the label with the study, this specimen's time point is: baseline before first vaccination. Sequences were derived from peripheral blood, sampled on day 0 of AZD1222 vaccination. These TCRs come from an adult in good health.

The CDR3 DNA reads as TGCGCCAGCAGCCAAGATATACACGCAAGGGACCAGTACTTC. Its protein is CASSQDIHARDQYF. The rearrangement joins TRBV4-3 to TRBJ2-5; D uncertain. Trimming took 0 bases from V and 10 from J, leaving 15 bases between them. The CDR3 consists of 14 residues. Germline CDR1 is LGHNA and CDR2 is YSLEER.

This sequence joins TRBV6-1 and TRBJ2-2, with D perhaps being TRBD1 or TRBD2 (5 bases each). The germline V and J ends were trimmed by 2 bases and 2 bases, with 12 bases remaining between them. Germline CDR1 MNHNS, CDR2 SASEGT. The CDR3 length is 16 residues. CDR3 in DNA: TGTGCCAGCAGTGAAATGTCAGGGACCAACACCGGGGAGCTGTTTTTT. Translating gives CASSEMSGTNTGELFF.

The chain recombines TRBV10-3 with TRBJ1-1, with 7 bases aligning to TRBD1. With V trimmed by 3 bases and J by 11 bases, 6 bases remained unmatched. The CDR3 is made up of 12 amino acids. In germline, CDR1 is ENHRY, CDR2 SYGVKD. This CDR3 is CAISEGDSHAFF. The DNA of the CDR3 is TGTGCCATCAGTGAAGGGGACAGTCACGCTTTCTTT.

The gene calls are TRBV28 and TRBJ2-7, with D hard to call. V dropped 4 bases and J dropped 7 bases, with 17 bases sitting between them. The germline V gene encodes CDR1 MDHEN and CDR2 SYDVKM. This CDR3 spans 14 amino acids. The chain's CDR3 is CASSSMAPSMEQYF. The DNA for the CDR3 is TGTGCCAGCAGTTCCATGGCCCCCTCTATGGAGCAGTACTTC.

The CDR3 spells CASSSQGPYGYTF. In DNA, the CDR3 is TGTGCCAGCAGCTCACAGGGTCCCTATGGCTACACCTTC. J is TRBJ1-2 and V is TRBV7-6; a weak D match, TRBD1 (6 bases). This CDR3 region has 13 residues. From germline, CDR1 is SGHVS and CDR2 FNYEAQ. Deletions cut 4 bases from V and 4 bases from J, with 10 bases between. The full variable domain, rest sourced from reference TRBV7-6 and TRBJ1-2, is GAGVSQSPRYKVTKRGQDVALRCDPISGHVSLYWYRQALGQGPEFLTYFNYEAQQDKSGLPNDRFSAERPEGSISTLTIQRTEQRDSAMYRCASSSQGPYGYTFGSGTRLTVV.

V gene TRBV4-3 combines with J gene TRBJ2-3, with D hard to call. This CDR3 region has 16 residues. The germline V and J ends were trimmed by 1 base and 4 bases, with 15 bases remaining between them. Per the germline V gene, CDR1 is LGHNA and CDR2 is YSLEER. In nucleotides, the CDR3 is TGCGCCAGCAGCCAAGGTTCCGGCGGAGTATCAGATACGCAGTATTTT. Protein product: CASSQGSGGVSDTQYF.

In DNA form, the CDR3 reads TGTGCCAGCAGCTTACCGAACGGGGGGAACCAAGAGACCCAGTACTTC. The encoded protein is CASSLPNGGNQETQYF. This sequence joins TRBV5-5 and TRBJ2-5; 7 bases are a match to TRBD2. Trimming cost V 2 bases and J 0 bases; bases outside gene matches: 7. Germline V gene lookup returns CDR1 SGHKS and CDR2 YYEKEE (reference sequence). The CDR3 spans 16 residues.

The J gene is TRBJ1-5, the V gene TRBV7-2; D might be TRBD1 (5 bases). The CDR3 covers 14 residues. The V end lost 5 bases, the J end lost 4 bases, and 12 bases lay between the germline ends. The V gene's germline CDR1 is SGHTA and CDR2 FQGNSA. CDR3 coding DNA: TGTGCCAGCAGCCCGGGACCAATTAATCAGCCCCAGCATTTT. Protein product: CASSPGPINQPQHF.

This rearrangement joins TRBV4-3 to TRBJ1-1; D might be TRBD1 (6 bases). The CDR3 extends over 13 amino acids. The germline CDR1 and CDR2 sequences are LGHNA and YSLEER. Trimming left V 4 bases short and J 7 bases short, with 13 bases between. DNA of the CDR3: TGCGCCAGCAGCCGGACAGTGGAAAATGAAGCTTTCTTT. The encoded protein is CASSRTVENEAFF.

This clone appeared once. This chain joins TRBV4-1 and TRBJ2-3, with a tentative D call TRBD2 (5 bases). Trimming left V 0 bases short and J 2 bases short, with 15 bases between. The CDR3 length is 17 residues. The germline CDR1 and CDR2 sequences are MGHRA and YSYEKL. The CDR3 DNA follows: TGCGCCAGCAGCCAAGATCATGAGGGTTTGGTCACAGATACGCAGTATTTT. This codes for CASSQDHEGLVTDTQYF.

The chain is built from TRBV14 and TRBJ2-6; no clear D. Germline V lookup: CDR1 SGHDN, CDR2 FVKESK. The V end was cut by 3 bases, the J end by 3 bases, with 6 bases between. The CDR3 runs 14 residues. The CDR3 sequence: CASSQQFGANVLTF. The DNA for the CDR3 is TGTGCCAGCAGCCAGCAATTTGGGGCCAACGTCCTGACTTTC.

The chain is built from TRBV28 and TRBJ2-2, with 8 bases that match TRBD1. This CDR3 region has 16 residues. After removal of 4 bases from V and 0 bases from J, the junction contained 4 bases not matched to a gene. Germline CDR1 reads MDHEN; CDR2 reads SYDVKM. This chain's CDR3 is CASSWTGSANTGELFF. DNA for the CDR3: TGTGCCAGCAGTTGGACAGGGTCGGCGAACACCGGGGAGCTGTTTTTT.

The V gene is TRBV5-1, the J gene TRBJ1-2; 7 nucleotides agree with TRBD1. The germline gives CDR1 SGHRS, CDR2 YFSETQ. This CDR3 is built from 19 residues. The trim removed 2 bases at V and 4 bases at J, leaving 20 bases unmatched. The CDR3 DNA is TGCGCCAGCAGCTTCCCACCTCCGGGACAGCTGGTCGGATCCTATGGCTACACCTTC. Protein product: CASSFPPPGQLVGSYGYTF.

This clone was seen a single time. V gene TRBV5-5 combines with J gene TRBJ1-5; D gene unclear. Germline CDR1 reads SGHKS; CDR2 reads YYEKEE (reference sequence). The ends were cut back, 4 bases at V and 7 bases at J, with 12 bases in the middle. The CDR3 spans 13 residues. The CDR3 is CASSRWLGQPQHF. The CDR3 DNA follows: TGTGCCAGCAGCCGGTGGTTGGGACAGCCCCAGCATTTT. Together with reference TRBV5-5 and TRBJ1-5, the CDR3 gives the full variable domain: DAGVTQSPTHLIKTRGQQVTLRCSPISGHKSVSWYQQVLGQGPQFIFQYYEKEERGRGNFPDRFSARQFPNYSSELNVNALLLGDSALYLCASSRWLGQPQHFGDGTRLSIL.

V is TRBV18 and J is TRBJ2-7, with 7 bases lining up with TRBD2. Trimming took 3 bases from V and 3 from J; bases not matched to a gene: 2. The V gene's germline CDR1 is KGHSH and CDR2 LQKENI. The CDR3 is 13 amino acids. The CDR3 DNA reads TGTGCCAGCTCACCGGGACTAAACTACGAGCAGTACTTC. It is translated as CASSPGLNYEQYF.

The rearrangement links TRBV6-5 to TRBJ1-2; D gene ambiguous. The V gene lost 0 bases and the J gene lost 2 bases, with 7 bases spanning the gap. Germline V CDR1 and CDR2: MNHEY, SVGAGI. The CDR3 is made up of 14 amino acids. The CDR3 nucleotides are TGTGCCAGCAGTTACTCTGCAGGCAACTATGGCTACACCTTC. Its protein product is CASSYSAGNYGYTF.

The chain joins TRBV28 to TRBJ2-7; D gene uncertain. Trimming took 3 bases from V and 5 from J, leaving 11 bases between them. This CDR3 is built from 13 residues. From germline, CDR1 is MDHEN and CDR2 SYDVKM. CDR3 in DNA: TGTGCCAGCAGTTTCCCAACGAAGGACGAGCAGTACTTC. Protein product: CASSFPTKDEQYF.

The chain couples TRBV12-3 or TRBV12-4 to TRBJ1-1; no firm D call. Trimming took 5 bases from V and 10 from J, leaving 14 bases between them. This CDR3 comprises 12 residues. CDR3 sequence: CASSLQFESAFF. The DNA for the CDR3 is TGTGCCAGCAGTCTACAGTTCGAGTCAGCTTTCTTT.

V is TRBV6-6 and J is TRBJ2-7; 9 bases align to TRBD2. This CDR3 has 17 amino acids. V lost 5 bases, J lost 2 bases, and 13 bases stayed unmatched. Germline V gene lookup returns CDR1 MNHNY and CDR2 SVGAGI (reference sequence). The CDR3 DNA reads TGTGCCAGCAGTCGTCTCGTTAGCGGGGGTTCCACCTACGAGCAGTACTTC. This gives the protein CASSRLVSGGSTYEQYF.

CDR3 residues: CAWSPGGRVNTEAFF. In DNA form, the CDR3 reads TGTGCCTGGAGTCCTGGTGGCAGAGTGAACACTGAAGCTTTCTTT. The chain carries TRBV30 and TRBJ1-1; D not resolved. Germline assignment: CDR1 GTSNPN and CDR2 SVGIG (reference sequence). Trimming removed 2 bases at V and 0 bases at J, with 13 bases between. This CDR3 has 15 residues.

The chain has TRBV10-3 and TRBJ1-1; D unresolved. The germline CDR1 and CDR2 sequences are ENHRY and SYGVKD. The CDR3 spans 13 residues. Trimming took 11 bases from V and 1 from J, leaving 14 bases between them. As DNA, the CDR3 is TGTGCCCTCCGGTATGGCCCGAACACTGAAGCTTTCTTT. Its translation is CALRYGPNTEAFF.

V gene TRBV5-8 combines with J gene TRBJ2-5; TRBD2 matches 7 bases. Germline V gene lookup returns CDR1 SGHTS and CDR2 YDEGEE. V dropped 0 bases and J dropped 3; count of bases not matched to a gene: 2. The CDR3 has 14 amino acids. In DNA form, the CDR3 reads TGTGCCAGCAGCTTGGCGGGGGGAGAAGAGACCCAGTACTTC. Its protein is CASSLAGGEETQYF.

The gene calls are TRBV19 and TRBJ2-2; possibly TRBD1 for D (5 bases). Germline-derived CDR1 and CDR2 are LNHDA and SQIVND (reference sequence). CDR3 length: 14 amino acids. The V end lost 9 bases, the J end lost 0 bases, and 11 bases lay between the germline ends. For the CDR3, the DNA is TGTGCCAGCACCAGGACACCGAACACCGGGGAGCTGTTTTTT. Amino acids: CASTRTPNTGELFF. Supplemented by reference TRBV19 and TRBJ2-2, the full variable domain reads DGGITQSPKYLFRKEGQNVTLSCEQNLNHDAMYWYRQDPGQGLRLIYYSQIVNDFQKGDIAEGYSVSREKKESFPLTVTSAQKNPTAFYLCASTRTPNTGELFFGEGSRLTVL.